Only one count was recorded for the clone carrying this T cell receptor (beta chain). Everyone who took part was roughly 18 to 89 years old, and they came from 24 US areas. Clones were read by immunoSEQ multiplex PCR, and TCRdb kept only the in-frame ones, dropping some. Seen here are around 250,000 clones, about nine tenths observed once, and the top ten hold roughly 1.2%. This sample was included in a study of blood T cell repertoires in COVID-19. Study at large: COVID-19 samples from acute and convalescent phases originated in the United States, Italy and Spain.

Germline V gene lookup returns CDR1 SNHLY and CDR2 FYNNEI. V lost 11 bases and J lost 4; bases outside the gene matches: 7. CDR3 size: 12 residues. This chain uses TRBV2 with TRBJ1-2, with 7 positions matching TRBD1. Sequenced: PBMCs or T cells enriched from blood (not recorded which). The sequence came from a woman aged 40 to 49 with acute COVID-19. CDR3 nucleotides: TGTGCCGCGGAGGGACAGCTCTATGGCTACACCTTC. This gives the protein CAAEGQLYGYTF.